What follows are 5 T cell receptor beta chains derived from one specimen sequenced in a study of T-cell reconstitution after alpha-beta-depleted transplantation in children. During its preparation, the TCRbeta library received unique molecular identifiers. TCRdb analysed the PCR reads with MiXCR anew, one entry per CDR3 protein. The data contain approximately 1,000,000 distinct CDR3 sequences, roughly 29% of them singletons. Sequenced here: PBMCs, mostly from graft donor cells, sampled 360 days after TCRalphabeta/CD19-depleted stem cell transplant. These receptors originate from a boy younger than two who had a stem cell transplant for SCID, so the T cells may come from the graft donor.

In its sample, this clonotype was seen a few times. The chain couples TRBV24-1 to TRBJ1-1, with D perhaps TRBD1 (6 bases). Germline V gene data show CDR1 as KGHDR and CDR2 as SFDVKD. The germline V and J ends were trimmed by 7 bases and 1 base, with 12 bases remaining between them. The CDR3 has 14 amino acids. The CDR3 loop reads CATRETGRNTEAFF. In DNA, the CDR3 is TGTGCCACCAGGGAGACAGGAAGGAACACTGAAGCTTTCTTT.

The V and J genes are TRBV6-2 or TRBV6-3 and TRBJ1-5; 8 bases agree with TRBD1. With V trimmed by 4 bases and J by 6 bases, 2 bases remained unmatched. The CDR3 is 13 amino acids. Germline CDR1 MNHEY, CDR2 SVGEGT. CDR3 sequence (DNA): TGTGCCAGCAGTTTGGGACAGGCTCAGCCCCAGCATTTT. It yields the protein CASSLGQAQPQHF.

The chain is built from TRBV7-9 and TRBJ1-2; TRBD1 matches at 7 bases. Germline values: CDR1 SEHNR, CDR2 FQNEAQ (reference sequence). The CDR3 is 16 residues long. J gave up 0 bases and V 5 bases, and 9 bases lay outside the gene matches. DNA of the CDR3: TGTGCCAGCAGCCTTCGGACAGGCGAAGCTAACTATGGCTACACCTTC. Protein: CASSLRTGEANYGYTF.

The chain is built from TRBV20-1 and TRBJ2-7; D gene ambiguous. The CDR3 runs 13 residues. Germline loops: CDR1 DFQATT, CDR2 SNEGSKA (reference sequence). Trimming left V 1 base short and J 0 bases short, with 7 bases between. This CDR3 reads CSARGRNSYEQYF. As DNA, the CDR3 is TGCAGTGCTAGAGGCAGGAACTCCTACGAGCAGTACTTC.

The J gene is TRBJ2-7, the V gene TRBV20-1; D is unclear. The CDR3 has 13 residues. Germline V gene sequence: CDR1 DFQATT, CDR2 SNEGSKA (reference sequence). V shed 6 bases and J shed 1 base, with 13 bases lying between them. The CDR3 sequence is CSATRQISYEQYF. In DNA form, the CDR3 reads TGCAGTGCCACGAGACAAATATCCTACGAGCAGTACTTC.